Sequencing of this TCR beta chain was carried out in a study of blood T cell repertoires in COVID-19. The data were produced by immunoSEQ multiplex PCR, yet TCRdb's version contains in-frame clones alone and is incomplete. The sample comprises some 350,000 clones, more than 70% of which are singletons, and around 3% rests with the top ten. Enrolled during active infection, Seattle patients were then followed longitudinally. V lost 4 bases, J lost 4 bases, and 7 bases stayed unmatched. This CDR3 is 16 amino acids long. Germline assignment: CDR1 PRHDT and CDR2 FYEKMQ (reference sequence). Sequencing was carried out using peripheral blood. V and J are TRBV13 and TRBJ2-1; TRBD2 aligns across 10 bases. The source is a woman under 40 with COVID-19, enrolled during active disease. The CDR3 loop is CASSSTLTSGYNEQFF. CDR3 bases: TGTGCCAGCAGCTCCACCCTGACTAGCGGGTACAATGAGCAGTTCTTC.